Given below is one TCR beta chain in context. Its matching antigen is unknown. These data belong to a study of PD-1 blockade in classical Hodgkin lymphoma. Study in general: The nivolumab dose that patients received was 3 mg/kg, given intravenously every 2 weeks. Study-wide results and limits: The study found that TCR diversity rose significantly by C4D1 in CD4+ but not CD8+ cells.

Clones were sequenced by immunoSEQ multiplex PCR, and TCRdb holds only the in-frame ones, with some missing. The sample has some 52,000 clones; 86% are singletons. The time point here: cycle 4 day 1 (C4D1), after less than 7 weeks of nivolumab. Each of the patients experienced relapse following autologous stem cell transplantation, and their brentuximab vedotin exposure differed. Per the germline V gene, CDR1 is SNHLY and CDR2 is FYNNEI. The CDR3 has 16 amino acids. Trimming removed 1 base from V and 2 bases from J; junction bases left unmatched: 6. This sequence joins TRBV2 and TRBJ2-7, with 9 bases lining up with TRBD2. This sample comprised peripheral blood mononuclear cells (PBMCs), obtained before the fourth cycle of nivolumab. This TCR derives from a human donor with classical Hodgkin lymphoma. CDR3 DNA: TGTGCCAGCAGTGAAGTTGGAGCGGGGGGAACCTACGAGCAGTACTTC. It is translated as CASSEVGAGGTYEQYF.